This T cell receptor beta chain was found in a study of cytomegalovirus exposure and HLA in healthy donors. Findings and caveats of the study: Reportedly, HLA-A and HLA-B alleles of most subjects were accurately predicted from TCR beta. Analysis performed later showed TCR beta chains linked to HLA being more clonally expanded than equally common others.

Healthy people donating bone marrow made up the donors. Use of 60 Vbeta and 13 Jbeta primers characterized the PCR. The protocol was immunoSEQ multiplex PCR, while the TCRdb copy is restricted to in-frame clones and leaves out a portion. This table has about 130,000 clones, about 80% appearing once. A remark on this clone: No antigen is known for it.

What was sequenced was PBMCs. The TCR comes from a man aged 30 to 39 in good health and CMV-seropositive.

CDR3 protein: CASSLSLSYEQYF. The CDR3, as DNA: TGTGCCAGCAGCTTAAGCCTCTCCTACGAGCAGTACTTC. The V and J genes are TRBV7-4 and TRBJ2-7; D is unclear. The CDR3 extends over 13 amino acids. Per germline, CDR1 SGHVT and CDR2 SQSDAQ. V was clipped by 2 bases and J by 0 bases, with 5 bases between them.